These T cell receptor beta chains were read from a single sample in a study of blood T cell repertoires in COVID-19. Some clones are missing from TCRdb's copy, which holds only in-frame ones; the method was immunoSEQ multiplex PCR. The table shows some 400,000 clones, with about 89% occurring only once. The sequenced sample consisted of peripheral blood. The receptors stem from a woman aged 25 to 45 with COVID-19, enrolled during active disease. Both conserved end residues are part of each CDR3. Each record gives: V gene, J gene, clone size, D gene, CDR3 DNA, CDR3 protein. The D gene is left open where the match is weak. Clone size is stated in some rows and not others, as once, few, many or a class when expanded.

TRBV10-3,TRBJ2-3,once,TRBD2,TGTGCCATCAGTGAGTCGGGACTAGCGGGAGGGACGGGGACGCAGTATTTT,CAISESGLAGGTGTQYF
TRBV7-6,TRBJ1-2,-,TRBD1,TGTGCCAGCAGCTTAGACTTACCGGGACAGGCGACTAACTATGGCTACACCTTC,CASSLDLPGQATNYGYTF
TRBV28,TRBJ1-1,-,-,TGTGCCATCCGTACCCGGGGGGCGGACACTGAAGCTTTCTTT,CAIRTRGADTEAFF
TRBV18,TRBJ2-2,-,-,TGTGCCAGCTCCCCGGTGAACACCGGGGAGCTGTTTTTT,CASSPVNTGELFF
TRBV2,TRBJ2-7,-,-,TGTGCCAGCAGTGCCGGCCAGGGAATTACCTACGAGCAGTACTTC,CASSAGQGITYEQYF
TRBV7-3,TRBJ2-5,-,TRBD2,TGTGCCAGCAGTTATGGACTAGCGGAACAAGAGACCCAGTACTTC,CASSYGLAEQETQYF
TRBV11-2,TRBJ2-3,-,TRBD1,TGTGCCAGCAGCCCCTGGACAGGGCGGGCAGATACGCAGTATTTT,CASSPWTGRADTQYF
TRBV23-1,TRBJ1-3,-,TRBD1,TGCGCCAGCAGTCAACAGTCTGGGGACAGGGGGCGCGCGGGAAACACCATATATTTT,CASSQQSGDRGRAGNTIYF
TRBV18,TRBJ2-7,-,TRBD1,TGTGCCAGCTCACCCGACAGGGAGAACGAGCAGTACTTC,CASSPDRENEQYF
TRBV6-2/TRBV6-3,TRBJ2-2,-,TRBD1,TGTGCCAGCAGTATTCGCCCACAGGGGGCCGGGGAGCTGTTTTTT,CASSIRPQGAGELFF
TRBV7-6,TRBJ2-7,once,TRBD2,TGTGCCAGCAGCTTTGGCGGGAGTAGGTCCTACGAGCAGTACTTC,CASSFGGSRSYEQYF
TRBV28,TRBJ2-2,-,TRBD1,TGTGCCAGCAGTTTGGACAGGGTCACCGGGGAGCTGTTTTTT,CASSLDRVTGELFF
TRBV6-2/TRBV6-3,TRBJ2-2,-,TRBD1,TGTGCCAGCAGTTTACAGGGGTTTGCCGGGGAGCTGTTTTTT,CASSLQGFAGELFF
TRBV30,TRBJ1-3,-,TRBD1,TGTGCCTGGAACAGACGCGGGGACAGGGTTGGAAACACCATATATTTT,CAWNRRGDRVGNTIYF
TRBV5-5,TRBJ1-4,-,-,TGTGCCAGCAGCTTGATCGCCGGGACTAATGAAAAACTGTTTTTT,CASSLIAGTNEKLFF
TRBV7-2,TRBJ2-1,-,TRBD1,TGTGCCAGCGCCGAACCGGGACAGGGTTTTGATGAGCAGTTCTTC,CASAEPGQGFDEQFF
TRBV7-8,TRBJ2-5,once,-,TGTGCCAGCAGCATCCGGCGGGAGACCCAGTACTTC,CASSIRRETQYF
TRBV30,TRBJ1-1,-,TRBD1,TGTGCCTGGAGTTCCCGGGACAGGGGGAACACTGAAGCTTTCTTT,CAWSSRDRGNTEAFF
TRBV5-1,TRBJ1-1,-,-,TGCGCCAGCAGCTTGGATCAGGTGAGGAACACTGAAGCTTTCTTT,CASSLDQVRNTEAFF
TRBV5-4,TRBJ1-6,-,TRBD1,TGTGCCAGCAGCACTAGGACAGGGGGCGATAATTCACCCCTCCACTTT,CASSTRTGGDNSPLHF
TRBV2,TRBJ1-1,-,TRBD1,TGTGCCAGCAGCGGGGGACAGGGCCGAAACACTGAAGCTTTCTTT,CASSGGQGRNTEAFF
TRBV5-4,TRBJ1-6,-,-,TGTGCCAGCAGCTTGTTAAGGGGCCCCCTCCACTTT,CASSLLRGPLHF
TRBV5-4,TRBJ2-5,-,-,TGTGCCAGCAGCTTGGCGGTAGCCGATGAGACCCAGTACTTC,CASSLAVADETQYF
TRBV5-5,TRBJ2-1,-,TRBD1,TGTGCCAGCAGCTCTACAGGGGTCAATGAGCAGTTCTTC,CASSSTGVNEQFF
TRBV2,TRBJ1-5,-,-,TGTGCCAGCAGTCCGGACTACGATAGCAATCAGCCCCAGCATTTT,CASSPDYDSNQPQHF
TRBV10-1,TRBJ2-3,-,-,TGCGCCAGCAGTGACGCTAGCGAGGGCACAGATACGCAGTATTTT,CASSDASEGTDTQYF
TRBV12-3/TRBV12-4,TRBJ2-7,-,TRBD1,TGTGCCAGCTCTCCCACAGGGGACGGCCAGCAGTACTTC,CASSPTGDGQQYF
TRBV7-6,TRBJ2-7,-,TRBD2,TGTGCCAGCAGCTTAGCCGGGGGGGGAGAGCAGTACTTC,CASSLAGGGEQYF
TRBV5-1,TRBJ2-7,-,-,TGCGCCAGCAGCTTGTTGCCGCGGGCATCCTACGAGCAGTACTTC,CASSLLPRASYEQYF
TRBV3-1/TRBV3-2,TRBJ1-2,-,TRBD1,TGTGCCAGCAGCCAAGGACAGGGTAGAGGCTATGGCTACACCTTC,CASSQGQGRGYGYTF
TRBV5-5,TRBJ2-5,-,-,TGTGCCAGTGGACGAGGGGGAATCGAAGAGACCCAGTACTTC,CASGRGGIEETQYF
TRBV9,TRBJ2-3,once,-,TGTGCCAGCAGCGTAGATGGGCCTACAGATACGCAGTATTTT,CASSVDGPTDTQYF
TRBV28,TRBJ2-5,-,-,TGTGCCAGCAGTCCGCCCGCCAGGCAAGAGACCCAGTACTTC,CASSPPARQETQYF
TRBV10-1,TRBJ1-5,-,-,TGCGCCAGCAGCGCCTCTATCAATCAGCCCCAGCATTTT,CASSASINQPQHF
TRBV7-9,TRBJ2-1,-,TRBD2,TGTGCCAGCAGCTTAGAGCGGGGATACAATGAGCAGTTCTTC,CASSLERGYNEQFF
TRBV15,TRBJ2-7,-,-,TGTGCCACCAGCAGAGGGTTCGAGGGCTCCTACGAGCAGTACTTC,CATSRGFEGSYEQYF
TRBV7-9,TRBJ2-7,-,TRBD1,TGTGCCAGCAGCTCGTCCCGGGACAGGGAGAGTTACTACGAGCAGTACTTC,CASSSSRDRESYYEQYF
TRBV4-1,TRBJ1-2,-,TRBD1,TGCGCCAGCAGCCAAGGGTCAGGGGGAACTTATGGCTACACCTTC,CASSQGSGGTYGYTF
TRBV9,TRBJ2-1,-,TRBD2,TGTGCCAGCGGGACTAGGGGGAATGAGCAGTTCTTC,CASGTRGNEQFF
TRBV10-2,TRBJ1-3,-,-,TGCGCCAGCAGTGTTAACAGAGGAAACACCATATATTTT,CASSVNRGNTIYF
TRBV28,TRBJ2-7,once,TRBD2,TGTGCCAGCAGGGGCGGGAGAGACGAGCAGTACTTC,CASRGGRDEQYF
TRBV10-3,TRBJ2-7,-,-,TGTGCCATCAGTGGGGGACTGGCCGAGCAGTACTTC,CAISGGLAEQYF
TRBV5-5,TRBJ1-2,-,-,TGTGCCAGCAGCCTAAGGGGATATGGCTACACCTTC,CASSLRGYGYTF
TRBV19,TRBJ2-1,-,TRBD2,TGTGCCAGTAGTATTGAGGGACTAGCGGGAGTCGATGAGCAGTTCTTC,CASSIEGLAGVDEQFF
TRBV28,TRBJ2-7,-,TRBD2,TGTGCCAGCAGTTTCGGCGGGAGTGTCAACGAGCAGTACTTC,CASSFGGSVNEQYF
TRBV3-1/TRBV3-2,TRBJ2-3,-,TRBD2,TGTGCCAGCAGCCTAATAGCGGGAGGGCCGGGCACAGATACGCAGTATTTT,CASSLIAGGPGTDTQYF
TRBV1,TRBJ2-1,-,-,TGCACCAGCACGGGACTAGCTTACAATGAGCAGTTCTTC,CTSTGLAYNEQFF
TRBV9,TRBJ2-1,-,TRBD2,TGTGCCAGCAGCGGTCGACTAGCAGCGAGCTCCTACAATGAGCAGTTCTTC,CASSGRLAASSYNEQFF
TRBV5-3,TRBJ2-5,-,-,TGTGCCAGAAGCTCCTGGGCCAGGGAGACCCAGTACTTC,CARSSWARETQYF
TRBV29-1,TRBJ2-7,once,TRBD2,TGCAGCGTTGAGGCCTTAGCGGGAGTGCGGGAGCAGTACTTC,CSVEALAGVREQYF
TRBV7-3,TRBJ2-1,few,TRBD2,TGTGCCAGCAGCTCAAGCGGGAGGGGGATTAATGAGCAGTTCTTC,CASSSSGRGINEQFF
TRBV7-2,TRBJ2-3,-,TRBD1,TGTGCCAGCAGTCCCGGGTGGACAGGGGAGGCAGATACGCAGTATTTT,CASSPGWTGEADTQYF
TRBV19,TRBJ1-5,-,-,TGTGCCAGTAGTATCCGGAGGGATCAGCCCCAGCATTTT,CASSIRRDQPQHF
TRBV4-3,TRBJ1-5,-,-,TGCGCCAGCAGCCAAGTCTGGGACACGGATCAGCCCCAGCATTTT,CASSQVWDTDQPQHF